This T cell receptor (beta chain) is drawn from a study of cytomegalovirus exposure and HLA in healthy donors. In the study overall: Most genotyped donors, over 70% of about 360, had Caucasian-associated genetic ancestry. Study-level results: Cytomegalovirus association was assigned to about 150 TCR beta chains. Donors were assumed by presence/absence analyses to have roughly uniform sequencing depth. Most TCR sequences were uncommon, yet certain public TCRs appeared in many donors.

This CDR3 spans 15 amino acids. From germline, CDR1 is SNHLY and CDR2 FYNNEI. After removal of 6 bases from V and 10 bases from J, the junction contained 11 bases not matched to a gene. PCR involved 60 Vbeta and 13 Jbeta primers. The method was immunoSEQ multiplex PCR; TCRdb's version includes in-frame clones alone and lacks a portion of them. This table has more than 95,000 clones, approximately 80% appearing once. In regard to this clone: Its cognate antigen is unknown.

This sequence was found in a man aged 50-59 years in good health and CMV-seropositive. The gene calls are TRBV2 and TRBJ1-6; 8 positions agree with TRBD1. Source material: PBMCs. As DNA, the CDR3 is TGTGCCAGCAGGGTAGACAGGGGTCGAGGCTCACCCCTCCACTTT. As protein: CASRVDRGRGSPLHF.